This T cell receptor (beta chain) was documented in a study of blood T cell repertoires in COVID-19. Source study methods: Quantification of nucleated cells was approximated via reference gene primer amplification. Clones were sequenced by immunoSEQ multiplex PCR, and TCRdb holds only the in-frame ones, with some missing. Clone size and V and J calls were adopted from that table, with D and trimming inferred from the DNA. The sample has 15,000 to 20,000 clones, 70% to 90% seen once; the top ten hold just under 50%. This clone occurred a few times. Looked up from germline, CDR1 is SGHTS and CDR2 is YDEGEE. This CDR3 comprises 15 residues. Losses at the gene ends were 3 bases for V and 2 bases for J; bases not matched to a gene: 4.

The source material was peripheral blood. The J gene is TRBJ2-3, the V gene TRBV5-8, with TRBD1 identical over 9 bases. This clonotype originated in a human donor in a cohort sampled during active COVID-19. CDR3 in DNA: TGTGCCAGCAGCTCCGGGACAGGGAACACAGATACGCAGTATTTT. Amino acid sequence: CASSSGTGNTDTQYF. Supplemented by reference TRBV5-8 and TRBJ2-3, the full variable domain reads EAGVTQSPTHLIKTRGQQATLRCSPISGHTSVYWYQQALGLGLQFLLWYDEGEERNRGNFPPRFSGRQFPNYSSELNVNALELEDSALYLCASSSGTGNTDTQYFGPGTRLTVL.